Sequencing of this TCR beta chain was carried out in a study of T cells in Graves' hyperthyroidism and ophthalmopathy. TCR beta CDR3 regions were amplified from RNA transcripts. The HTBI set primed first-round TCR CDR3 RT-PCR. TCRdb processed the multiplex PCR reads anew with MiXCR; each CDR3 protein has one entry. The sample holds around 600,000 distinct CDR3 sequences; roughly 15% are singletons and the top ten take roughly an eighth. This clonotype was detected many times. Germline values: CDR1 SGHVS, CDR2 FQNEAQ. There are 16 residues in the CDR3. Trimming removed 3 bases at V and 1 base at J, with 13 bases between.

The source is a woman between 50 and 59 years old with Graves' ophthalmopathy. The V gene is TRBV7-8, the J gene TRBJ2-1; D is perhaps TRBD1 (6 bases). Sequenced material: blood. This CDR3 reads CASSFMPDRSYNEQFF. CDR3 bases: TGTGCCAGCAGCTTTATGCCCGACAGGTCCTACAATGAGCAGTTCTTC.